The rows below give T cell receptor beta chains drawn from one sample of a study of blood T cell repertoires in COVID-19. Produced via immunoSEQ multiplex PCR; TCRdb's table is partial and in-frame only. In the table there are about 70,000 clones, roughly 81% of which are singletons. Material for sequencing was peripheral blood. These receptors all stem from a man aged 80 or over with acute or convalescent COVID-19. Both conserved end residues are part of each CDR3.

V: TRBV7-9
J: TRBJ2-1
CDR3: CASSLPVVAGYNEQFF

V: TRBV30
J: TRBJ2-7
CDR3: CAWRDRDSNSYEQYF

V: TRBV30
J: TRBJ1-3
CDR3: CACPGVPVDTIYF

V: TRBV7-3
J: TRBJ2-1
CDR3: CASSLTANRGYNEQFF

V: TRBV7-2
J: TRBJ2-5
CDR3: CASSSGLAGGYETQYF

V: TRBV19
J: TRBJ1-4
CDR3: CASSIPQGGKLFF

V: TRBV19
J: TRBJ2-3
CDR3: CASSGQSTDTQYF

V: TRBV14
J: TRBJ2-1
CDR3: CASSQDLGLAEQFF

V: TRBV21-1
J: TRBJ1-1
CDR3: CASRHRGAFF

V: TRBV5-1
J: TRBJ2-5
CDR3: CASSLGLANPETQYF

V: TRBV19
J: TRBJ2-2
CDR3: CASRTGTNTGELFF

V: TRBV28
J: TRBJ2-7
CDR3: CASSTGGGEQYF

V: TRBV4-2
J: TRBJ1-2
CDR3: CASSQDLADYGYTF

V: TRBV19
J: TRBJ2-1
CDR3: CASSTGNPRGSEQFF

V: TRBV3-1/TRBV3-2
J: TRBJ1-6
CDR3: CASSLGAVSDSPLHF

V: TRBV4-1
J: TRBJ2-5
CDR3: CASSQPSGLAGTQETQYF

V: TRBV5-1
J: TRBJ2-1
CDR3: CASSTLTSGGGNEQFF

V: TRBV30
J: TRBJ1-5
CDR3: CAWTGDSNQPQHF

V: TRBV5-4
J: TRBJ2-1
CDR3: CASSLSPAGSSYNEQFF

V: TRBV18
J: TRBJ1-2
CDR3: CASSPSSQGDYGYTF

V: TRBV5-1
J: TRBJ2-5
CDR3: CASSSWEHQETQYF

V: TRBV14
J: TRBJ1-1
CDR3: CASSPKGVVPAEAFF

V: TRBV7-3
J: TRBJ1-1
CDR3: CASSAGDGSEAFF

V: TRBV15
J: TRBJ2-1
CDR3: CATRHRAGLDNEQFF

V: TRBV9
J: TRBJ2-1
CDR3: CASSVDGGGYNEQFF

V: TRBV6-5
J: TRBJ1-4
CDR3: CASSYRGIEPNEKLFF

V: TRBV28
J: TRBJ1-5
CDR3: CASSLGQGGHQPQHF

V: TRBV7-3
J: TRBJ2-3
CDR3: CASSPGLAGSFDTQYF

V: TRBV19
J: TRBJ1-4
CDR3: CASSRPPNEKLFF

V: TRBV7-2
J: TRBJ1-6
CDR3: CASSTTGQGSPLHF

V: TRBV2
J: TRBJ1-2
CDR3: CASRLTGDYGYTF

V: TRBV11-3
J: TRBJ2-5
CDR3: CASSLDSGRSQTQYF

V: TRBV18
J: TRBJ1-2
CDR3: CASSPRGQGANGYTF

V: TRBV6-6
J: TRBJ1-2
CDR3: CASRDTWEPQGYTF

V: TRBV30
J: TRBJ1-4
CDR3: CALGGGGEKLFF

V: TRBV6-5
J: TRBJ2-2
CDR3: CASSPRRENTGELFF

V: TRBV27
J: TRBJ1-5
CDR3: CASSQGGRDNQPQHF

V: TRBV6-1
J: TRBJ2-2
CDR3: CASSELRGSGGELFF

V: TRBV3-1/TRBV3-2
J: TRBJ2-5
CDR3: CASSQDLGVQETQYF

V: TRBV6-2/TRBV6-3
J: TRBJ1-6
CDR3: CASSYPQGTNSPLHF

V: TRBV7-9
J: TRBJ2-1
CDR3: CASSPLTMIGGNEQFF

V: TRBV7-3
J: TRBJ2-1
CDR3: CASSLLWGPDDNEQFF

V: TRBV7-9
J: TRBJ1-1
CDR3: CASSLAGAVLGEAFF

V: TRBV19
J: TRBJ1-1
CDR3: CASSIHGATEAFF

V: TRBV21-1
J: TRBJ1-5
CDR3: CASSSQDRANNQPQHF

V: TRBV5-4
J: TRBJ2-5
CDR3: CASSFSTGVRETQYF

V: TRBV5-1
J: TRBJ2-3
CDR3: CASSRGNPNTQYF

V: TRBV19
J: TRBJ2-7
CDR3: CASSIRETSGDYEQYF

V: TRBV4-1
J: TRBJ1-2
CDR3: CASSPQERDLGGGYTF

V: TRBV20-1
J: TRBJ2-5
CDR3: CSASILAGLTTQYF

V: TRBV24-1
J: TRBJ2-3
CDR3: CATSDDIVYTDTQYF

V: TRBV18
J: TRBJ2-7
CDR3: CASSPGRIAVYEQYF

V: TRBV12-3/TRBV12-4
J: TRBJ1-1
CDR3: CASSWAKNTEAFF

V: TRBV4-3
J: TRBJ2-1
CDR3: CASSQVGGTPSYNEQFF

V: TRBV6-2/TRBV6-3
J: TRBJ2-2
CDR3: CASSLTGGSTGELFF